This T cell receptor (beta chain) comes out of a study of T cell repertoires in cytomegalovirus infection. TCRdb itself ran the reads through MiXCR, one entry per CDR3 protein. Here the sample spans 200,000 to 300,000 distinct CDR3 sequences, approximately 9.2% being singletons. V lost 1 base and J 8 bases, leaving 8 bases between the germline ends. Germline V CDR1 and CDR2: SEHNR, FQNEAQ (reference sequence). There are 12 residues in the CDR3. This TCR was sampled from a human donor in good health (CMV status not recorded). Some clones in this sample may be carry-over from other donors' samples. The chain combines TRBV7-9 with TRBJ1-2; D unclear. Sequenced: PBMCs. CDR3 loop: CASSLEQGGYTF. CDR3 bases: TGTGCCAGCAGCTTAGAACAAGGAGGCTACACCTTC.